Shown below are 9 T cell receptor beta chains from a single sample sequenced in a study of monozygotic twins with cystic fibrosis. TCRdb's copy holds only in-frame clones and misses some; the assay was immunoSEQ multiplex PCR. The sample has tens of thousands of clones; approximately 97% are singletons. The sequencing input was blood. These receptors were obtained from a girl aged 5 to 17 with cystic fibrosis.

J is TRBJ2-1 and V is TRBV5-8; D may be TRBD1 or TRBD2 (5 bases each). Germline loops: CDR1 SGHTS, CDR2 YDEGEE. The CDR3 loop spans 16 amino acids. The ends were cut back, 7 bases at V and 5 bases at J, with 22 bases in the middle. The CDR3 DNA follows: TGTGCCAGCCCTAGAAAAAGTAGGGGACGGAACAATGAGCAGTTCTTC. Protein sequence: CASPRKSRGRNNEQFF. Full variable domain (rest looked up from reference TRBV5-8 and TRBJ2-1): EAGVTQSPTHLIKTRGQQATLRCSPISGHTSVYWYQQALGLGLQFLLWYDEGEERNRGNFPPRFSGRQFPNYSSELNVNALELEDSALYLCASPRKSRGRNNEQFFGPGTRLTVL.

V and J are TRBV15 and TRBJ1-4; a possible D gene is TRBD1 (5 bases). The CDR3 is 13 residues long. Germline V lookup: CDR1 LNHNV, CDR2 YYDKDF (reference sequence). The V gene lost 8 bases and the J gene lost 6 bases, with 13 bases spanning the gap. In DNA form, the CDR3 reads TGTGCCACCTCAGGGAAGAACGATGAAAAACTGTTTTTT. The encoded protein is CATSGKNDEKLFF. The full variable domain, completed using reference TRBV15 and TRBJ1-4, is DAMVIQNPRYQVTQFGKPVTLSCSQTLNHNVMYWYQQKSSQAPKLLFHYYDKDFNNEADTPDNFQSRRPNTSFCFLDIRSPGLGDTAMYLCATSGKNDEKLFFGSGTQLSVL.

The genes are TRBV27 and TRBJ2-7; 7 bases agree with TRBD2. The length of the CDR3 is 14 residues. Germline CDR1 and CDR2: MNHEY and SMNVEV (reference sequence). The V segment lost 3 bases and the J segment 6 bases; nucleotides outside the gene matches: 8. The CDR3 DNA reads TGTGCCAGCAGTTTTGCGGGGGTTAGCCCCGAGCAGTACTTC. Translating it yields CASSFAGVSPEQYF.

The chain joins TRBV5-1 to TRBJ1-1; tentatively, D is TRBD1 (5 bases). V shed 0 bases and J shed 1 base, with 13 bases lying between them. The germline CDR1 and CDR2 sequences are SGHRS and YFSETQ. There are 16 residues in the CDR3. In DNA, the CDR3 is TGCGCCAGCAGCTTGGCCGCGGGGGTGAGGAACACTGAAGCTTTCTTT. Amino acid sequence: CASSLAAGVRNTEAFF.

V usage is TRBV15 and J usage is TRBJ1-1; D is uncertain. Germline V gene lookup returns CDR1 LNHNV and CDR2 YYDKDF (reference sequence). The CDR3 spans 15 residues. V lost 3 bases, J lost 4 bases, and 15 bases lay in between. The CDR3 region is CATSRTKGRSTEAFF. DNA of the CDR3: TGTGCCACCAGCAGGACCAAGGGTAGGAGCACTGAAGCTTTCTTT.

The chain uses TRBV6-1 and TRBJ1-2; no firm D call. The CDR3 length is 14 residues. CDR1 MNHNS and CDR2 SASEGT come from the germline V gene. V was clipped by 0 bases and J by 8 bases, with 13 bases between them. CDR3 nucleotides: TGTGCCAGCAGTGAAGCTCTCTCAGGATACGGCTACACCTTC. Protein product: CASSEALSGYGYTF.

CDR3 sequence (DNA): TGTGCCACCAGCGTGGACAGATATGGCTACACCTTC. This translates into CATSVDRYGYTF. The rearrangement links TRBV15 to TRBJ1-2; a possible D gene is TRBD1 (6 bases). Germline CDR1 reads LNHNV; CDR2 reads YYDKDF (reference sequence). V lost 5 bases to trimming and J lost 5 bases, with 9 bases between them. The CDR3 extends over 12 amino acids.

The CDR3 loop reads CASSRGISGANVLTF. CDR3 sequence (DNA): TGTGCCAGCAGCCGAGGGATCTCTGGGGCCAACGTCCTGACTTTC. This chain connects TRBV7-2 to TRBJ2-6; weak D call: TRBD2 (5 bases). The V gene's germline CDR1 is SGHTA and CDR2 FQGNSA. The CDR3 covers 15 residues. The V gene lost 5 bases and the J gene lost 0 bases, with 8 bases spanning the gap.

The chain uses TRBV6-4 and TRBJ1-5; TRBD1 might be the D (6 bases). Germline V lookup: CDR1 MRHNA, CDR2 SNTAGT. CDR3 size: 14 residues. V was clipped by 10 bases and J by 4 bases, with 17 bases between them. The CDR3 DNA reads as TGTGCCAACTCTCCCCGGGACAAGAATCAGCCCCAGCATTTT. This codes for CANSPRDKNQPQHF.